This T cell receptor beta chain was profiled in a study of T cell responses to AZD1222 COVID-19 vaccine (dated by TCRdb to about 2021). Study-level background: A total of under 250 trial participants underwent TCR sequencing, of whom about 200 had received two doses of AZD1222 and about 26 had received two doses of the MenACWY control vaccine. Trial participants were enrolled into age subgroups of 18-55, 56-69 and 70-plus years, which contained about 150, 28 and 57 TCR-sequenced participants, respectively. The paper's findings and limits, for the study overall: Conclusions about previously exposed vaccinees are limited, since just 5 or 6 AZD1222 recipients were seropositive for SARS-CoV-2 at baseline. Participants were mostly white British, with more females than males. The authors suggested clonal diversity may have been underestimated. In the small 56-69-year group, the increase in depth fell short of significance, most likely because of low power. Because no day 14 peak-response samples were available, the repertoires could be characterized only after the peak T cell response. Reportedly, almost half of the unique spike-specific TCRs recognized epitopes lying outside the regions that are mutated in the B.1.351 and B.1.1.7 variants. The whole spike protein was spanned by vaccine-associated CD4 TCRs, and dominant responses were seen in regions 160-218 and 743-854. After two AZD1222 doses, spike-specific TCR breadth and depth were significantly higher than at day 0 and than in MenACWY recipients.

The table lists this clone with a count of one. No cognate antigen has been identified for it. The input lacks base qualities; no much larger clone sits a single base away. Reading the label with the study, this specimen's time point is: about 28 days (+/-7) after the second vaccine dose. AZD1222 recipients given second doses at about 4 weeks or at about 12 weeks were pooled, since spike-specific TCR depth and breadth were not found to differ between the two schedules. Samples from vaccinated people were obtained from the UK trials COV001 and COV002, which included a single-blind randomized controlled phase 2/3 trial of AZD1222 (ChAdOx1 nCoV-19) in healthy adults. For TCRbeta chain sequencing, PBMC samples were collected from trial participants at day 0 and at day 28 after the second dose. V sheds 5 bases and J sheds 6 bases, leaving 19 bases between their ends. CDR1 MGHRA and CDR2 YSYEKL were looked up in the germline V gene. The CDR3 contains 15 residues, cysteine and phenylalanine counted. Only CDR3 DNA is held: 45 bases, read in frame from base 1.

The CDR3 regions of human TCRbeta chains were subjected to immunosequencing. The authors processed their data as follows. Repertoire TCRs were checked for matches against a reference library of SARS-CoV-2-specific TCRs that had been generated using the MIRA antigen-specificity platform. Breadth meant the fraction of unique TCRs that were SARS-CoV-2-associated, whereas depth meant the fraction of total T cells that were SARS-CoV-2-associated. Each spike-specific TCR was assigned to its reactive spike region and to a CD4 or CD8 class using the MIRA data. Log10-transformed breadth and depth values were compared by one-way ANOVA with Sidak's multiple comparisons tests. The table was pulled from immuneACCESS by TCRdb, which kept in-frame rearrangements only. Such tables lose some clones; where checked, under half of the loss comes from unresolved V genes, and the rest has no known cause. D and trimming come from the DNA, and the V and J calls and clone size come from that table. In this sample the table shows about 110,000 clones, 94% of which occur a single time. The ten top clones hold approximately 2.8% of the sample.

This sequence was found in an adult who received the AZD1222 COVID-19 vaccine. The V and J genes are TRBV4-1 and TRBJ1-2; D gene: possibly TRBD1, on 6 matching bases. Sample: peripheral blood, taken 28 days after the second AZD1222 dose. The bases read TGCGCCAGCAGCTCTTTCAAGGGGGGGGGCGATGGCTACACCTTC. Its translation reads: CASSSFKGGGDGYTF.